The 8 T cell receptor beta chains below all came from one sample that was sequenced in a study of shared clonotypes between healthy human individuals. Some clones are missing from TCRdb's copy, which holds only in-frame ones; the method was immunoSEQ multiplex PCR. The sample consists of roughly 1,000,000 clones, about four fifths of them appearing once. The sequenced sample was memory CD4+ T cells from PBMCs. Documented subset: CD45RA-negative fraction. The receptors were gathered from a man aged 18 to 30 in good health. Some clones in this sample may be carry-over from other donors' samples.

The chain is built from TRBV28 and TRBJ2-4, with 12 bases lining up with TRBD2. CDR3 length: 17 residues. Germline CDR1 and CDR2: MDHEN and SYDVKM. The trim removed 6 bases at V and 7 bases at J, leaving 13 bases unmatched. The CDR3 protein is CASSKSTSGRLGNIQYF. CDR3 in DNA: TGTGCCAGCAGCAAATCGACTAGCGGGAGATTGGGGAACATTCAGTACTTC.

The rearrangement links TRBV18 to TRBJ1-1, with 7 bases matching TRBD1. This CDR3 is 15 amino acids long. Germline CDR1 and CDR2: KGHSH and LQKENI. With 4 bases clipped from V and 0 bases from J, the junction kept 5 bases outside the gene matches. This CDR3 reads CASSLRTGLNTEAFF. The CDR3 DNA is TGTGCCAGCTCACTCCGGACAGGCTTGAACACTGAAGCTTTCTTT.

The genes are TRBV19 and TRBJ2-3; 10 bases align to TRBD2. V lost 5 bases and J lost 0; bases outside the gene matches: 2. There are 15 residues in the CDR3. Germline CDR1 LNHDA, CDR2 SQIVND (reference sequence). The DNA for the CDR3 is TGTGCCAGTAGTGATAGCGGGAGGAGCACAGATACGCAGTATTTT. Translated, it gives CASSDSGRSTDTQYF.

The CDR3 is CASSEKSRGDTQYF. The CDR3 nucleotides read TGTGCCAGCAGCGAAAAATCCAGAGGGGATACGCAGTATTTT. V gene TRBV7-3 combines with J gene TRBJ2-3; D may be TRBD2 (5 bases). V lost 5 bases and J 6 bases, leaving 15 bases between the germline ends. This CDR3 spans 14 amino acids. Germline V gene sequence: CDR1 SGHTA, CDR2 FQGTGA.

This clone was seen more than once but under ten times. The genes are TRBV11-2 and TRBJ1-3; D remains ambiguous. There are 14 residues in the CDR3. Germline V lookup: CDR1 SGHAT, CDR2 FQNNGV. V was trimmed by 5 bases and J by 0 bases, leaving 8 bases between them. The CDR3 region has the DNA TGTGCCAGCAGCGCAGGTGTCTCTGGAAACACCATATATTTT. Its translation is CASSAGVSGNTIYF.

The V and J genes are TRBV27 and TRBJ2-4, with D unclear. V lost 7 bases to trimming and J lost 4 bases, with 11 bases between them. There are 13 residues in the CDR3. CDR1 and CDR2 (germline): MNHEY, SMNVEV (reference sequence). In nucleotides, the CDR3 is TGTGCCAGCACTTCGTTTGGAAAAAACATTCAGTACTTC. Residues: CASTSFGKNIQYF.

This chain uses TRBV7-2 with TRBJ1-4, with TRBD1 as a possible D gene (5 bases). The CDR3 sequence is 16 residues long. The V end was cut by 5 bases, the J end by 8 bases, with 21 bases between. Germline V gives CDR1 SGHTA, CDR2 FQGNSA. CDR3 in amino acids: CASSRFSGTPGEKLFF. CDR3 sequence (DNA): TGTGCCAGCAGCCGATTTTCCGGGACTCCAGGCGAAAAACTGTTTTTT.

This chain joins TRBV5-6 and TRBJ2-1; maybe TRBD1 (5 bases). This CDR3 contains 15 residues. Germline CDR1 is SGHDT and CDR2 is YYEEEE. V lost 3 bases to trimming and J lost 0 bases, with 10 bases between them. The CDR3 nucleotides read TGTGCCAGCAGCTACGACAGAAGCTCCTACAATGAGCAGTTCTTC. Residues: CASSYDRSSYNEQFF.